What follows are 26 T cell receptor beta chains derived from one specimen sequenced in a study of CD8+ T cells in alopecia areata. Investigators isolated RNA and reverse transcribed it into cDNA to act as the sequencing template. The repertoire was sequenced with immunoSEQ multiplex PCR; TCRdb's copy has only in-frame clones and lacks some. The sample has over 150,000 clones; around 63% are singletons. The sequenced sample was CD4+ T cells sorted from blood, obtained at week 0. The receptor source for this set is a human donor with alopecia areata.

This clone was detected a few times. The chain links TRBV18 to TRBJ1-4; 8 bases are a match to TRBD1. Germline-derived CDR1 and CDR2 are KGHSH and LQKENI. The CDR3 runs to 17 residues. The trim removed 3 bases at V and 3 bases at J, leaving 9 bases unmatched. The CDR3: CASSPPNDRGANEKLFF. The CDR3 DNA sequence: TGTGCCAGCTCACCCCCCAACGACAGGGGAGCTAATGAAAAACTGTTTTTT.

The V gene is TRBV7-3, the J gene TRBJ1-6; 8 bases match TRBD1. Germline loops: CDR1 SGHTA, CDR2 FQGTGA. This CDR3 region has 19 residues. V trimming: 5 bases; J trimming: 0 bases; junction bases outside the gene matches: 12. The CDR3 bases are TGTGCCAGCAGCCCTCCCAGGGGGCTCCCCAGCTCCTATAATTCACCCCTCCACTTT. Amino acid sequence: CASSPPRGLPSSYNSPLHF. The variable domain in full, with the rest retrieved from reference TRBV7-3 and TRBJ1-6, is GAGVSQTPSNKVTEKGKYVELRCDPISGHTALYWYRQSLGQGPEFLIYFQGTGAADDSGLPNDRFFAVRPEGSVSTLKIQRTERGDSAVYLCASSPPRGLPSSYNSPLHFGNGTRLTVT.

The chain has TRBV27 and TRBJ2-3; D gene ambiguous. V gave up 0 bases and J gave up 0 bases, with 4 bases separating them. The length of the CDR3 is 14 residues. The germline CDR1 and CDR2 sequences are MNHEY and SMNVEV (reference sequence). The CDR3: CASSLSSSTDTQYF. CDR3 DNA sequence: TGTGCCAGCAGTTTATCGTCTAGCACAGATACGCAGTATTTT.

This clone was counted only a few times. The chain uses TRBV10-2 and TRBJ1-2; perhaps TRBD1 as D (5 bases). This CDR3 comprises 14 residues. Germline CDR1 is WSHSY and CDR2 is SAAADI. V gave up 8 bases and J gave up 7 bases, with 20 bases separating them. CDR3 sequence: CASSLQGGQSGYTF. In nucleotides, the CDR3 is TGCGCCAGCTCACTCCAGGGAGGGCAGAGTGGCTACACCTTC.

This clone was counted once. The genes are TRBV30 and TRBJ1-2, with D tentatively TRBD1 (5 bases). Trimming took 1 base from V and 9 from J, leaving 21 bases between them. This CDR3 spans 15 amino acids. Germline V gene sequence: CDR1 GTSNPN, CDR2 SVGIG (reference sequence). The CDR3, as DNA: TGTGCCTGGAGTGGCAGTGAGGACATGGGGAACCGCTACACCTTC. Translated: CAWSGSEDMGNRYTF.

The chain carries TRBV30 and TRBJ2-1; D uncertain. CDR1 and CDR2 from the germline V gene are GTSNPN and SVGIG (reference sequence). Trimming stripped 1 base from V and 0 bases from J, with 10 bases between. This CDR3 region has 15 residues. The CDR3 DNA reads as TGTGCCTGGAGTGAGCTACTGAACTCCTACAATGAGCAGTTCTTC. Protein: CAWSELLNSYNEQFF.

The chain uses TRBV4-3 and TRBJ2-2; TRBD1 matches at 8 bases. The V segment lost 4 bases and the J segment 2 bases; nucleotides outside the gene matches: 3. The CDR3 covers 15 residues. Germline V gene data show CDR1 as LGHNA and CDR2 as YSLEER. The CDR3 loop is CASSLTGVNTGELFF. The CDR3 DNA follows: TGCGCCAGCAGCCTGACAGGGGTCAACACCGGGGAGCTGTTTTTT.

The chain uses TRBV5-6 and TRBJ2-3; 9 nucleotides agree with TRBD2. V shed 0 bases, J shed 8 bases, and the junction held 16 bases outside the gene matches. The CDR3 is made up of 18 amino acids. Germline values: CDR1 SGHDT, CDR2 YYEEEE. CDR3: CASSLESTLAGLAGTQYF. In DNA form, the CDR3 reads TGTGCCAGCAGCTTGGAATCCACTCTAGCGGGGTTAGCGGGTACGCAGTATTTT.

V gene TRBV28 combines with J gene TRBJ2-7; 10 bases are a match to TRBD2. This CDR3 region has 14 residues. The V gene end was trimmed by 7 bases and the J gene end by 4 bases; junction bases not matched to a gene: 7. Germline lookup yields CDR1 MDHEN and CDR2 SYDVKM. The CDR3: CASKSGGAEYEQYF. CDR3 DNA: TGTGCCAGCAAAAGCGGGGGGGCCGAGTACGAGCAGTACTTC. The variable domain in full, completed from reference TRBV28 and TRBJ2-7, reads DVKVTQSSRYLVKRTGEKVFLECVQDMDHENMFWYRQDPGLGLRLIYFSYDVKMKEKGDIPEGYSVSREKKERFSLILESASTNQTSMYLCASKSGGAEYEQYFGPGTRLTVT.

The chain has TRBV30 and TRBJ1-2, with TRBD1 matching over 7 bases. Germline V CDR1 and CDR2: GTSNPN, SVGIG (reference sequence). Trimming at V came to 4 bases and at J to 2 bases, leaving 7 bases not matched to a gene. The CDR3 spans 14 residues. CDR3 region: CAWMPMDRNYGYTF. CDR3 nucleotide sequence: TGTGCCTGGATGCCGATGGACAGGAACTATGGCTACACCTTC.

This chain uses TRBV30 with TRBJ2-7; 7 positions match TRBD1. The V segment lost 3 bases and the J segment 6 bases; nucleotides outside the gene matches: 11. The CDR3 is 14 residues long. Germline assignment: CDR1 GTSNPN and CDR2 SVGIG (reference sequence). CDR3 protein: CAWREGAGAGEQYF. The CDR3 DNA is TGTGCCTGGAGAGAGGGGGCAGGGGCGGGCGAGCAGTACTTC.

This clone showed up just once. This chain uses TRBV6-5 with TRBJ1-1, with 9 bases aligning to TRBD1. V shed 6 bases and J 2 bases; nucleotides not matched to a gene: 4. Per germline, CDR1 MNHEY and CDR2 SVGAGI. This CDR3 is 14 amino acids long. The CDR3 spells CASRPTGGNTEAFF. The CDR3 nucleotides are TGTGCCAGCAGACCGACAGGGGGTAACACTGAAGCTTTCTTT.

The rearrangement uses TRBV30 and TRBJ1-2; no clear D gene. This CDR3 is built from 13 residues. Trimming stripped 2 bases from V and 4 bases from J, with 11 bases between. The germline V gene encodes CDR1 GTSNPN and CDR2 SVGIG (reference sequence). The CDR3 bases are TGTGCCTGGAGTCCCCAGCTGGGCTATGGCTACACCTTC. Protein product: CAWSPQLGYGYTF.

This clone was observed many times. This sample includes further DNA sequences coding for the same CDR3. This chain uses TRBV18 with TRBJ1-1; a possible D gene is TRBD1 (5 bases). The germline gives CDR1 KGHSH, CDR2 LQKENI. Trimming removed 3 bases at V and 1 base at J, with 6 bases between. This CDR3 region has 13 residues. The CDR3 nucleotides are TGTGCCAGCTCACCCGGACAGAACACTGAAGCTTTCTTT. Its translation is CASSPGQNTEAFF. Drawing the rest from reference TRBV18 and TRBJ1-1, the complete variable domain is NAGVMQNPRHLVRRRGQEARLRCSPMKGHSHVYWYRQLPEEGLKFMVYLQKENIIDESGMPKERFSAEFPKEGPSILRIQQVVRGDSAAYFCASSPGQNTEAFFGQGTRLTVV.

The chain recombines TRBV7-9 with TRBJ2-7; D call uncertain. With 0 bases removed from V and 7 bases from J, the gap between germline ends came to 7 bases. CDR3 size: 12 residues. Germline values: CDR1 SEHNR, CDR2 FQNEAQ (reference sequence). For the CDR3, the DNA is TGTGCCAGCAGCTTAGCAACCGGGGAGCAGTACTTC. This translates into CASSLATGEQYF.

The chain combines TRBV30 with TRBJ1-6, with 9 bases identical to TRBD1. Germline CDR1 GTSNPN, CDR2 SVGIG (reference sequence). The CDR3 runs to 14 residues. With 3 bases clipped from V and 11 bases from J, the junction kept 8 bases outside the gene matches. In nucleotides, the CDR3 is TGTGCCTGGAGGCCAGGGACAGGGAAGACACCCCTCCACTTT. Translating it yields CAWRPGTGKTPLHF.

This rearrangement joins TRBV10-3 to TRBJ1-1, with D possibly being TRBD1 (6 bases). The germline V and J ends were trimmed by 10 bases and 0 bases, with 9 bases remaining between them. The CDR3 consists of 12 residues. Germline CDR1 reads ENHRY; CDR2 reads SYGVKD. The DNA of the CDR3 is TGTGCCACTACAGGGTTGAACACTGAAGCTTTCTTT. Its translation is CATTGLNTEAFF.

This clone was found a few times. The chain uses TRBV4-3 and TRBJ1-2, with D perhaps TRBD1 (5 bases). The V gene's germline CDR1 is LGHNA and CDR2 YSLEER. V shed 4 bases and J shed 7 bases, with 19 bases lying between them. There are 15 residues in the CDR3. This chain's CDR3 is CASSPGAGFRSGYTF. The CDR3 region has the DNA TGCGCCAGCAGCCCCGGGGCAGGCTTTCGATCTGGCTACACCTTC.

The chain has TRBV30 and TRBJ1-2, with D unclear. Germline CDR1 GTSNPN, CDR2 SVGIG (reference sequence). The CDR3 has 13 residues. V was shortened by 3 bases and J by 7 bases, with 15 bases between the two germline ends. The CDR3 protein is CAWRARTDSGYTF. In nucleotides, the CDR3 is TGTGCCTGGAGGGCTCGGACCGACTCTGGCTACACCTTC.

The genes are TRBV2 and TRBJ1-6; TRBD1 is a possible D gene (6 bases). Looked up from germline, CDR1 is SNHLY and CDR2 is FYNNEI. This CDR3 spans 15 amino acids. The V gene lost 2 bases and the J gene lost 10 bases, with 15 bases spanning the gap. CDR3 sequence (DNA): TGTGCCAGCAGTGAAACCACAGGGCCCGCCTCACCCCTCCACTTT. Residues: CASSETTGPASPLHF.

The chain combines TRBV10-3 with TRBJ2-7; perhaps TRBD2 as D (6 bases). Per germline, CDR1 ENHRY and CDR2 SYGVKD. V was trimmed by 10 bases and J by 5 bases, leaving 18 bases between them. This CDR3 region has 13 residues. CDR3 region: CATRGRLVDEQYF. For the CDR3, the DNA is TGTGCCACCCGGGGACGACTAGTGGACGAGCAGTACTTC.

The chain uses TRBV7-2 and TRBJ2-7; D may correspond to TRBD1 or TRBD2 (5 bases each). The germline V and J ends were trimmed by 5 bases and 4 bases, with 12 bases remaining between them. The length of the CDR3 is 13 residues. Germline lookup yields CDR1 SGHTA and CDR2 FQGNSA. DNA for the CDR3: TGTGCCAGCAGCCGAGGGGCGCCGTACGAGCAGTACTTC. Its translation is CASSRGAPYEQYF.

This clone has just a few counts. The chain combines TRBV30 with TRBJ1-1; a weak D match, TRBD1 (6 bases). The V gene lost 4 bases and the J gene lost 4 bases, with 16 bases spanning the gap. From germline, CDR1 is GTSNPN and CDR2 SVGIG (reference sequence). The CDR3 loop spans 14 amino acids. CDR3 protein: CAWTLTGKVTEAFF. For the CDR3, the DNA is TGTGCCTGGACCCTAACAGGGAAGGTCACTGAAGCTTTCTTT. Drawing the rest from reference TRBV30 and TRBJ1-1, the complete variable domain is SQTIHQWPATLVQPVGSPLSLECTVEGTSNPNLYWYRQAAGRGLQLLFYSVGIGQISSEVPQNLSASRPQDRQFILSSKKLLLSDSGFYLCAWTLTGKVTEAFFGQGTRLTVV.

This clone has a handful of counts. The gene calls are TRBV27 and TRBJ1-5; D is ambiguous. Germline-derived CDR1 and CDR2 are MNHEY and SMNVEV (reference sequence). The CDR3 has 12 amino acids. V lost 4 bases to trimming and J lost 0 bases, with 1 base between them. The CDR3 region has the DNA TGTGCCAGCAGTTATAGCAATCAGCCCCAGCATTTT. Its translation is CASSYSNQPQHF.

The genes are TRBV6-6 and TRBJ1-5; no clear D gene. V was pared by 4 bases and J by 5 bases, with 18 bases between. CDR3 length: 16 amino acids. From germline, CDR1 is MNHNY and CDR2 SVGAGI (reference sequence). The CDR3 region has the DNA TGTGCCAGCAGTTCCCCGTCGGGAGCAGGCGATCAGCCCCAGCATTTT. Translating it yields CASSSPSGAGDQPQHF.

In its sample, this clone was seen once. The V and J genes are TRBV29-1 and TRBJ1-1; TRBD1 aligns across 7 bases. From germline, CDR1 is SQVTM and CDR2 ANQGSEA. Unmatched junction bases numbered 10, after V lost 6 bases and J lost 9 bases. The CDR3 spans 12 residues. The CDR3 here is CSVAGQATQAFF. The CDR3 DNA reads TGCAGCGTAGCTGGACAGGCCACCCAAGCTTTCTTT.